The subject of this entry is one TCR beta chain. This record belongs to a study of OX40 agonist ivuxolimab in advanced cancers. Data came from immunoSEQ multiplex PCR; TCRdb stores just in-frame clones and leaves some out. This table has 65,000 to 95,000 clones, over 70% appearing once. The CDR3 loop spans 12 amino acids. Germline V gene lookup returns CDR1 SGHRS and CDR2 YFSETQ. Trimming removed 1 base from V and 11 bases from J; junction bases left unmatched: 5. The genes are TRBV5-1 and TRBJ1-1; 7 nucleotides line up with TRBD1. This sequence was found in an adult with an advanced solid tumor such as melanoma, head and neck, liver or kidney cancer. The sample in question was CD4+ or CD8+ T cells sorted from blood, obtained in a trial of the OX40 agonist ivuxolimab. The CDR3 is CASSLTGTDAFF. CDR3 DNA sequence: TGCGCCAGCAGCTTGACCGGGACAGACGCTTTCTTT.